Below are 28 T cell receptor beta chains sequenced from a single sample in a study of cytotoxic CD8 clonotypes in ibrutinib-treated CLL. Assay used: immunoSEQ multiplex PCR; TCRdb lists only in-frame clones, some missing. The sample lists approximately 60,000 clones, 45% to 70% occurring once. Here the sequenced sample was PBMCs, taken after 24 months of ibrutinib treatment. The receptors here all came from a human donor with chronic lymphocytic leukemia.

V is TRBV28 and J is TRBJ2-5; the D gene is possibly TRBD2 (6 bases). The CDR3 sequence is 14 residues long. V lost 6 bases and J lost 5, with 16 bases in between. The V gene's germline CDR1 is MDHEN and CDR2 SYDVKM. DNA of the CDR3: TGTGCCAGCAGCCGAGTTGGGGGGTTGGAGACCCAGTACTTC. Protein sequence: CASSRVGGLETQYF.

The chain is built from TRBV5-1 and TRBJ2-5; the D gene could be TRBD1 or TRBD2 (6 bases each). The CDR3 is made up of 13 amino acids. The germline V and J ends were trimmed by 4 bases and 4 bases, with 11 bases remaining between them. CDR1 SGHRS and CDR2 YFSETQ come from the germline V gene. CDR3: CASSPGGGETQYF. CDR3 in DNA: TGCGCCAGCAGCCCTGGAGGGGGAGAGACCCAGTACTTC.

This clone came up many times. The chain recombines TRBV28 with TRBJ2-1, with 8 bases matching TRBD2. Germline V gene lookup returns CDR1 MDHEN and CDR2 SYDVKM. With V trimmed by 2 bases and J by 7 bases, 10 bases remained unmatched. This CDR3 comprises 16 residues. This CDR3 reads CASSLRSGVLGNEQFF. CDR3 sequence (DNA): TGTGCCAGCAGTTTACGTAGCGGGGTCCTGGGGAATGAGCAGTTCTTC.

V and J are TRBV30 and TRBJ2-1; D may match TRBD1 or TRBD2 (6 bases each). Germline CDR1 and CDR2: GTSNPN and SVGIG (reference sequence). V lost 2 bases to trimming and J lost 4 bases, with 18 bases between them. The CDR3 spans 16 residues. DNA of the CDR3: TGTGCCTGGAGTCTTCAAAGGGGGGTTTCGTACAATGAGCAGTTCTTC. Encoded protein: CAWSLQRGVSYNEQFF.

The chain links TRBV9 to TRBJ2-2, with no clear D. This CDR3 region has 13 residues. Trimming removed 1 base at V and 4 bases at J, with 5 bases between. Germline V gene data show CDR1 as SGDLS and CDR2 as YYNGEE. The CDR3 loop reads CASSVKGTGELFF. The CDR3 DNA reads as TGTGCCAGCAGCGTAAAGGGCACCGGGGAGCTGTTTTTT.

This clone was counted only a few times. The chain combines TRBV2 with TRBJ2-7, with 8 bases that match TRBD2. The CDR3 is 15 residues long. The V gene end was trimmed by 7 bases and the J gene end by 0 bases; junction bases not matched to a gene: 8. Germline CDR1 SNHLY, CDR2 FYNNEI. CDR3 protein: CASTNGLAGSYEQYF. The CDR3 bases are TGTGCCAGCACCAACGGGCTAGCGGGCTCCTACGAGCAGTACTTC. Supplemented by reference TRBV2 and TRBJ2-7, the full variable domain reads EPEVTQTPSHQVTQMGQEVILRCVPISNHLYFYWYRQILGQKVEFLVSFYNNEISEKSEIFDDQFSVERPDGSNFTLKIRSTKLEDSAMYFCASTNGLAGSYEQYFGPGTRLTVT.

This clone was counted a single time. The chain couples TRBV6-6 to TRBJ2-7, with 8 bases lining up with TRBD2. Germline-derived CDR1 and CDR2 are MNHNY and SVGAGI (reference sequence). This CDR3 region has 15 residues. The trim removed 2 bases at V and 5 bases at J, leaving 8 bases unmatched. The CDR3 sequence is CASSYGPGGPNEQYF. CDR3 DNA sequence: TGTGCCAGCAGTTACGGTCCGGGAGGGCCCAACGAGCAGTACTTC.

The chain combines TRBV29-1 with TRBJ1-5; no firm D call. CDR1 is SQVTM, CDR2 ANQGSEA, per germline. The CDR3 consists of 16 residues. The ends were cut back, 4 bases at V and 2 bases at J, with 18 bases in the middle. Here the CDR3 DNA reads TGCAGCGTTGTATCCCCCCTGCCTGGGGGCAATCAGCCCCAGCATTTT. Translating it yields CSVVSPLPGGNQPQHF. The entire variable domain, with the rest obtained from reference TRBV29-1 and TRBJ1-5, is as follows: SAVISQKPSRDICQRGTSLTIQCQVDSQVTMMFWYRQQPGQSLTLIATANQGSEATYESGFVIDKFPISRPNLTFSTLTVSNMSPEDSSIYLCSVVSPLPGGNQPQHFGDGTRLSIL.

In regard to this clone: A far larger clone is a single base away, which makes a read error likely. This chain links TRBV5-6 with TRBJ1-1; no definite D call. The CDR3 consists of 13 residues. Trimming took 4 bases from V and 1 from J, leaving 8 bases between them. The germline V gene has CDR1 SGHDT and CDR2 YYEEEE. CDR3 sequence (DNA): TGTGCCAGCAGCCCCACTCCGAACACTGAAGCTTTCTTT. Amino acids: CASSPTPNTEAFF.

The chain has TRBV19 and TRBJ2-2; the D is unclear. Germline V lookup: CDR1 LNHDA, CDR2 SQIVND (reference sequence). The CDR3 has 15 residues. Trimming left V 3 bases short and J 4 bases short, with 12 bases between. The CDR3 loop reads CASSIPLASTGELFF. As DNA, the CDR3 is TGTGCCAGTAGTATCCCCCTCGCCTCCACCGGGGAGCTGTTTTTT.

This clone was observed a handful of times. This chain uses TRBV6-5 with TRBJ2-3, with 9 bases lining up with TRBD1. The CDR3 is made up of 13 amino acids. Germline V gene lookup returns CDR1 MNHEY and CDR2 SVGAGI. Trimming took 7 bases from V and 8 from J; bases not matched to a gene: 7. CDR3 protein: CASTFRQGGTQYF. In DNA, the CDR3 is TGTGCCAGCACCTTTAGACAGGGGGGTACGCAGTATTTT.

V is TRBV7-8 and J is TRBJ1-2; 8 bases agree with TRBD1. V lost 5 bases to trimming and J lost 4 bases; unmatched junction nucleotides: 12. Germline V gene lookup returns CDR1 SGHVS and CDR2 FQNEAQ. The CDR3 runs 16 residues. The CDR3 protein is CASSPGGTGLLYGYTF. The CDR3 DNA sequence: TGTGCCAGCAGCCCAGGGGGGACAGGTCTCCTCTATGGCTACACCTTC.

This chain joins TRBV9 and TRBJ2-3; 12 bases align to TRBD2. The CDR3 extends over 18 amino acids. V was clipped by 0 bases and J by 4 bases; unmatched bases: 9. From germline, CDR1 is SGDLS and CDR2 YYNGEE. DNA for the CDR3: TGTGCCAGCAGCGTAGCTCCCCAGGCTAGCGGGAGGGCAGATACGCAGTATTTT. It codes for CASSVAPQASGRADTQYF.

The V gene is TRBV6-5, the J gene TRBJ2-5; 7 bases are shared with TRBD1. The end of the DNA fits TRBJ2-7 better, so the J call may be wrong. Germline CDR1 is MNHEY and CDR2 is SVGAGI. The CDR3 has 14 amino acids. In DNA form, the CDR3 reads TGTGCCAGCAGGCAGGACAGGAGTCCCTACGAGCAGTACTTC. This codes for CASRQDRSPYEQYF.

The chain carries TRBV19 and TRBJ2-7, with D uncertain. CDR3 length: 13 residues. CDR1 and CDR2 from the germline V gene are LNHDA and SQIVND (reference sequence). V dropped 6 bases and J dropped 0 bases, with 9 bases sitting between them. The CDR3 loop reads CASSSTVSYEQYF. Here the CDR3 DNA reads TGTGCCAGTAGCAGTACAGTCTCCTACGAGCAGTACTTC.

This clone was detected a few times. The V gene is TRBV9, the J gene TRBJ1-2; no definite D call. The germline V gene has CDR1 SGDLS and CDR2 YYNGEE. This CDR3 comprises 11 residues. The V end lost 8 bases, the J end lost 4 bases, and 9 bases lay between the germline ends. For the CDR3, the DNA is TGTGCCAGTTCATCGGTCTATGGCTACACCTTC. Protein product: CASSSVYGYTF.

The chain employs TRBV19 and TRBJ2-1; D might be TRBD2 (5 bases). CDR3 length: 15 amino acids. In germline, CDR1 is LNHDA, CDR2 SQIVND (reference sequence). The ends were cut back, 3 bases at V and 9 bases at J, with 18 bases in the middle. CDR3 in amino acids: CASSMDFYPFVEQFF. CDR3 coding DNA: TGTGCCAGTAGTATGGACTTTTACCCCTTTGTTGAGCAGTTCTTC.

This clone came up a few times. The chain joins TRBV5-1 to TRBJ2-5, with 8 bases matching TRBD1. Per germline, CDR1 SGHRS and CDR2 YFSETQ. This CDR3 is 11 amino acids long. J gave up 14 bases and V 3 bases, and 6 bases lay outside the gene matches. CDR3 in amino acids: CASSSGQGSYF. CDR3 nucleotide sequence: TGCGCCAGCAGCTCAGGACAGGGTTCTTACTTC.

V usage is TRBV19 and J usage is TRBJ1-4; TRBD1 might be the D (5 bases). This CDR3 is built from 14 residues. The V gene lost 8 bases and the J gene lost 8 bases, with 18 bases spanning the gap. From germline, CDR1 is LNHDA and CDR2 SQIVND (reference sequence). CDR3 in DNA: TGTGCCAGTCACGATTCGACTTGGGGGGAAAAACTGTTTTTT. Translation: CASHDSTWGEKLFF.

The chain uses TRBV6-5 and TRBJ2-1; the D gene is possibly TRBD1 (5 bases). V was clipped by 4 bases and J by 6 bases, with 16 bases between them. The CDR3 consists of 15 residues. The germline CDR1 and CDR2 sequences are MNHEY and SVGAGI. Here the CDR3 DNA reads TGTGCCAGCAGTTCAGGGAACAACGTATTCAATGAGCAGTTCTTC. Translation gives CASSSGNNVFNEQFF.

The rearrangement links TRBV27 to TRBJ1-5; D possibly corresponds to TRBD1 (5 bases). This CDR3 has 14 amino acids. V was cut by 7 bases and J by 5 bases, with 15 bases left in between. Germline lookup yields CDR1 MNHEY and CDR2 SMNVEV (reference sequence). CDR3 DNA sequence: TGTGCCAGCAAGGACCTAACAGGTTATCAGCCCCAGCATTTT. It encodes CASKDLTGYQPQHF.

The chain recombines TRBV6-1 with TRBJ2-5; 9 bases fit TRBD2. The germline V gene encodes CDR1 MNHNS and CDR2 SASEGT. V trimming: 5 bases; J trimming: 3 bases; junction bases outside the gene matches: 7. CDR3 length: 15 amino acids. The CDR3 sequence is CASSRAGGLEETQYF. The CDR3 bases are TGTGCCAGCAGTCGAGCGGGGGGACTGGAAGAGACCCAGTACTTC.

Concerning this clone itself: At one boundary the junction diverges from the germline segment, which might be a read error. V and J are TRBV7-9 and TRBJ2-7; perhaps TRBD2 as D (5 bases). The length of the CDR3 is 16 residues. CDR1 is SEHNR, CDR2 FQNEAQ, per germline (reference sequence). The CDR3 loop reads CASSLLASRASNEQYF. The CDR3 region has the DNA TGTGCCAGCAGCTTGTTGGCTAGCCGGGCCTCCAACGAGCAGTACTTC.

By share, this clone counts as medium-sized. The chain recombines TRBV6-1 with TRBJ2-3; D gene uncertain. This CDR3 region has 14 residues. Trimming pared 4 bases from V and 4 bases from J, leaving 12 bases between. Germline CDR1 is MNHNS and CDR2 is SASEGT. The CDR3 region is CASSGVALADTQYF. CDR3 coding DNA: TGTGCCAGCAGTGGGGTAGCTCTGGCAGATACGCAGTATTTT.

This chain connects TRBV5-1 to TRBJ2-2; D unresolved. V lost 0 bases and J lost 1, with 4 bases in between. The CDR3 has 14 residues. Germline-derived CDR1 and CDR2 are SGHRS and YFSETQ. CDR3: CASSLDWNTGELFF. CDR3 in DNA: TGCGCCAGCAGCTTGGACTGGAACACCGGGGAGCTGTTTTTT.

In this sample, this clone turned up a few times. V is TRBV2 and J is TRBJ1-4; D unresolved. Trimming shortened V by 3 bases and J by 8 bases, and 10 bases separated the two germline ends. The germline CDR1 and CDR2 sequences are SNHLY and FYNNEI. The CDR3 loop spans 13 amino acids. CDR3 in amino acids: CASSEWQAEKLFF. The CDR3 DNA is TGTGCCAGCAGTGAGTGGCAGGCCGAAAAACTGTTTTTT.

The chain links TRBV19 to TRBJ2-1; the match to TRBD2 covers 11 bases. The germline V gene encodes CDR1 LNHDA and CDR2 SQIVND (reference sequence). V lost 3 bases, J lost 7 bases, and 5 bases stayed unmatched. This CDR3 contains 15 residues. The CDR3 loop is CASSMDSGRGNEQFF. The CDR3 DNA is TGTGCCAGTAGTATGGATAGCGGGAGGGGGAATGAGCAGTTCTTC.

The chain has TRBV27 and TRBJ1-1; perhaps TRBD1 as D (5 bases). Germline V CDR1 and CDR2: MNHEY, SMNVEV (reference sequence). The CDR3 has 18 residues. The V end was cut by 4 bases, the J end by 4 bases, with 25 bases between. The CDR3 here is CASSSATGWGVRATEAFF. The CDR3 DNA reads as TGTGCCAGCAGTTCAGCCACGGGATGGGGGGTTAGAGCCACTGAAGCTTTCTTT.